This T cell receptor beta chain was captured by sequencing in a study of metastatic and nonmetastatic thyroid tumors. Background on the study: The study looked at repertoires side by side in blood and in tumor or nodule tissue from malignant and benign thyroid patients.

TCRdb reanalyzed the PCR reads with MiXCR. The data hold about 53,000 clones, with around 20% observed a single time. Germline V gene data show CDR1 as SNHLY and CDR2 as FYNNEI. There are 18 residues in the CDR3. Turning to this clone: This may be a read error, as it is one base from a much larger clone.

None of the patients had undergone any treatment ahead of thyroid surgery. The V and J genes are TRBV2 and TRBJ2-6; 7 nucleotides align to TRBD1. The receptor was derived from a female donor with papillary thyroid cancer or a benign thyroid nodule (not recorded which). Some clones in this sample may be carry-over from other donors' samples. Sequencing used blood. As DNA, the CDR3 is TGTGCCCAGACTATGGGGCAGGGGGTCAGCTCTGGGGCCAACGTCCTGAATTTC. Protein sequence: CAQTMGQGVSSGANVLNF.